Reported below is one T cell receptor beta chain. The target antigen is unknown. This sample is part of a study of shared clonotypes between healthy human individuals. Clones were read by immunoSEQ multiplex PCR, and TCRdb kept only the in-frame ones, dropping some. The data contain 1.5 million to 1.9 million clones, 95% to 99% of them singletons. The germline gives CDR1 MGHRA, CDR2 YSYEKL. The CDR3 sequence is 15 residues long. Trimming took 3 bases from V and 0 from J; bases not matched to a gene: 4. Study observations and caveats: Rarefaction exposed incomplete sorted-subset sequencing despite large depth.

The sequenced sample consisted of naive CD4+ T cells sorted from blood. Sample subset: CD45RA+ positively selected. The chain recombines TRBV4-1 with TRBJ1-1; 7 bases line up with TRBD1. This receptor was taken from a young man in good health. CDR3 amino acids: CASSHPTGMNTEAFF. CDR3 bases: TGCGCCAGCAGCCATCCGACAGGGATGAACACTGAAGCTTTCTTT.